This T cell receptor (beta chain) was obtained from a study of T cells expressing NK-cell markers. At the level of the study: Cells sorted as CD3+CD56+NKG2C+, CD3+CD56+NKG2C- and CD3+CD56-NKG2C+ T cells supplied the TCR beta repertoires. Seven of the eight sequenced donors were classified as HCMV-seropositive, and one was classified as seronegative.

The CDR3 totals 16 residues. Germline loops: CDR1 KGHDR, CDR2 SFDVKD. TCRdb reprocessed the 5' RACE reads and stores each CDR3 protein as one record, lacking DNA. The sample includes about 150,000 distinct CDR3 sequences. The source of this sequence is a woman between 45 and 60 years old in good health. Sequenced input: blood T cells: a sorted CD56 or NKG2C T cell subset, CD4+ or CD8+ T cells, or bulk PBMC T cells (not recorded which). The rearrangement links TRBV24-1 to TRBJ2-3. CDR3 amino acids: CATSDLPGRLTDTQYF.